This T cell receptor beta chain stems from a study of CD4 T cells in relation to SARS-CoV-2 and coronaviruses. CD4+ T cells from unexposed donors were obtained before the COVID-19 pandemic (2011-2018). CD4+ T cells were isolated from the cells after nine to eleven days of culture. Approximately 1.9 million PBMCs per well were cultured with 10 IU/ml IL-2. The data were produced by immunoSEQ multiplex PCR, yet TCRdb's version contains in-frame clones alone and is incomplete. This table has some 11,000 clones, 70% to 85% appearing once. Germline CDR1 is SGHRS and CDR2 is YFSETQ. The CDR3 is 15 amino acids. The V end was cut by 4 bases, the J end by 0 bases, with 10 bases between. Concerning this clone: Antigen: not known.

The source material was CD4+ T cells from PBMCs, cultured in vitro. This TCR was recovered from a human donor in good health. The chain combines TRBV5-1 with TRBJ1-4; no clear D. The CDR3 nucleotides read TGCGCCAGCAGCCCGTACGGTGCAACTAATGAAAAACTGTTTTTT. It specifies CASSPYGATNEKLFF.